This T cell receptor beta chain was captured by sequencing in a study of blood T cells in healthy people across ages. Study outcomes and limitations: It was held that diversity estimates obtained from one million T cells represented underestimates.

Details on this clonotype: What it recognizes is unknown.

The second PCR ran roughly 7 to 11 cycles with a sample-barcoded 5' primer and J-beta primers. Using its own MiXCR run on the 5' RACE reads, TCRdb lists one record per CDR3 protein. This sample has about 1.4 million distinct CDR3 sequences; roughly 59% occur once, and the top ten carry 6.5% to 8.5%. The TCR was taken from a man younger than 35 in good health. Sequencing was performed on blood.

CDR3 nucleotides: TGCAGTGCTAGAGATCCCGACCCAGATACGCAGTATTTT. Amino acid sequence: CSARDPDPDTQYF. This sequence joins TRBV20-1 and TRBJ2-3; D uncertain. V was shortened by 0 bases and J by 4 bases, with 8 bases between the two germline ends. This CDR3 region has 13 residues. The germline gives CDR1 DFQATT, CDR2 SNEGSKA (reference sequence).